The entry below gives a single T cell receptor (beta chain) sequence along with its context. This clonotype occurred a few times. This receptor's antigen is unknown. No much larger clonotype is one base removed from it; base qualities were not supplied. The record originates from a study of post-analysis software for immune sequencing data (dated by TCRdb to between 2014 and 2016). Study-level background: Recorded disease courses included relapsing-remitting, secondary progressive and progressive-relapsing multiple sclerosis, with some patients lacking subtype annotation. A subset of samples was prepared in parallel using single-end sample barcoding, then pooled and co-amplified after Illumina adapter ligation. The patient repertoires were set against eleven to twelve previously published healthy control repertoires from donors whose ages ranged from roughly 6 to 26 years.

The paper's findings and limits, for the study overall: The multiple sclerosis patient group was slightly younger than the control group. Strong co-clustering of samples prepared in the same batch was shown by direct clustering with F measure, prompting a batch-effect correction. Significantly higher frequencies in patients than in controls were found for roughly 5 TRBV segments, including TRBV5-6, TRBV5-1 and TRBV20-1. Significantly lower normalized Chao1 diversity was found in multiple sclerosis patients than in controls, suggesting substantial peripheral T-cell clonal expansion.

To prepare the library, PCR was applied. The data were produced on an Illumina HiSeq 2500. To reduce PCR and sequencing biases, unique molecular identifiers were incorporated into the TCR beta cDNA libraries. Approximately 500,000 cDNA molecules were obtained per 1 to 10 million input T cells, so each molecule approximated one T cell. Patient libraries were prepared and sequenced with the same protocol used for the earlier healthy control dataset. Within a given batch, samples were prepared together, multiplexed and sequenced on the same HiSeq lane. Processing in the source paper ran as follows. MIGEC was used to process the raw barcoded reads, and molecular identifier groups with only a single read were discarded before consensus assembly and CDR3 extraction. VDJtools was used for post-analysis of the clonotype tables, with diversity normalized by down-sampling every dataset to the smallest sample size. In repertoire overlap clustering, CDR3 amino acid sequences, but not nucleotide sequences, were matched to correct batch-related cross-sample contamination. In-frame beta chains were kept once TCRdb had trimmed the public reads at Q25 with fastp and called clones with MiXCR. Rows are combined by CDR3 protein, so each entry shows the most common genes and DNA. The V and J calls, along with clone size, are taken from TCRdb and not from the paper's own processing. Across this sample there are hundreds of thousands of distinct CDR3 sequences, with roughly 27% seen only once. The top ten clonotypes cover 0.55% to 0.65% of the sample.

The germline ends are 12 bases apart after V is trimmed by 2 bases and J by 7 bases. From the germline V gene (reference sequence), CDR1 is MNHEY and CDR2 is SMNVEV. The CDR3 runs 15 residues from the cysteine to the phenylalanine. Only CDR3 DNA remains: 45 bases, in frame from the first base. To demonstrate the VDJtools post-analysis software, TCR beta repertoires were profiled from the peripheral blood of about 13 young patients with multiple sclerosis. The patients with multiple sclerosis were children and adolescents between roughly 6 and 16 years of age. The sequence was obtained from a girl aged 5 to 17 with multiple sclerosis. The chain was built from TRBV27 and TRBJ1-6, and the D gene may be TRBD1, 5 bases matching. Sequenced sample: blood. At the DNA level, the sequence is TGTGCCAGCAGTTTAACAGGCCTTCCAAATTCACCCCTCCACTTT. The encoded protein is CASSLTGLPNSPLHF.